Sequencing of this TCR beta chain was carried out in a study of blood T cell repertoires in COVID-19. This clone appeared a few times. Study processing details: Amplified reference gene primers provided the basis for estimating nucleated cell counts. Assay: immunoSEQ multiplex PCR; the TCRdb copy retains only in-frame clones and omits some. V, J and clone size are taken as reported in that table, and D and trimming were inferred from the DNA itself. Among approximately 450,000 clones listed, 85% to 90% were seen once. Per the germline V gene, CDR1 is SEHNR and CDR2 is FQNEAQ (reference sequence). This CDR3 is 15 amino acids long. The ends lost 5 bases at V and 4 bases at J; junction bases unmatched: 8.

The origin of this receptor is a man aged 25 to 40 who had recovered from COVID-19. The sample comprised PBMCs or T cells enriched from blood (not recorded which). The gene calls are TRBV7-9 and TRBJ1-5; TRBD1 matches 7 bases. CDR3 protein: CASSRHGTENQPQHF. Written as DNA, the CDR3 is TGTGCCAGCAGCCGACATGGGACAGAAAATCAGCCCCAGCATTTT.